This is a list of T cell receptor beta chains from one sample in a study of cytomegalovirus exposure and HLA in healthy donors. Sequencing was performed with immunoSEQ multiplex PCR; in TCRdb, only in-frame clones are kept and a portion is missing. The sample has roughly 200,000 clones, 65% to 80% seen once; the top ten hold approximately 4%. The source material was PBMCs. The origin of the receptors is a woman aged 30 to 39 in good health and CMV-seropositive. Both conserved end residues are part of each CDR3. Each record gives: CDR3 length, J gene, D gene, V gene, clone size, CDR3 DNA, CDR3 protein. A D gene is named only where the DNA matches it firmly. Rows give clone size only sometimes, using once, few, many, or a class for an expanded clone.

>15|TRBJ1-3|NA|TRBV7-2|few
TGTGCCAGCACCACCCAGGTGCGCTCTGGAAACACCATATATTTT
CASTTQVRSGNTIYF
>14|TRBJ1-5|NA|TRBV19|NA
TGTGCCAGTAGTAGACGACAGGAAAACTTAGCCCAGCATTTT
CASSRRQENLAQHF
>15|TRBJ1-1|NA|TRBV28|NA
TGTGCCAGCAGTCCCCGGGAAGGCCGGAACACTGAAGCTTTCTTT
CASSPREGRNTEAFF
>15|TRBJ2-7|TRBD2|TRBV6-5|NA
TGTGCCAGCAGTTGGGGGGCTAGCGGGAGAGACGAGCAGTACTTC
CASSWGASGRDEQYF
>14|TRBJ1-4|NA|TRBV5-1|NA
TGCGCCAGCAGCTTGGGGCAAACTAATGAAAAACTGTTTTTT
CASSLGQTNEKLFF
>16|TRBJ2-7|TRBD1|TRBV4-2|NA
TGTGCCAGCAGCCAAGGCACGGGACAGGGGGCTTACGAGCAGTACTTC
CASSQGTGQGAYEQYF
>17|TRBJ2-2|NA|TRBV5-8|few
TGTGCCAGCAGCTTGTTGGGATTACAGGAGAACACCGGGGAGCTGTTTTTT
CASSLLGLQENTGELFF
>14|TRBJ2-7|NA|TRBV7-9|NA
TGTGCCAGCAGCTCCTTTAGCGGCTCCTACGAGCAGTACTTC
CASSSFSGSYEQYF
>13|TRBJ2-7|TRBD2|TRBV5-1|once
TGCGCCACACGGGGGGACTCTTCCTACGAGCAGTACTTC
CATRGDSSYEQYF
>17|TRBJ2-1|NA|TRBV5-1|NA
TGCGCCAGCAGCCCCGGGAATTGGGAGACCACCTACAATGAGCAGTTCTTC
CASSPGNWETTYNEQFF
>13|TRBJ1-2|NA|TRBV6-6|once
TGTGCCAGCATTGATACAGTGAACTATGGCTACACCTTC
CASIDTVNYGYTF
>14|TRBJ2-7|TRBD1|TRBV4-3|NA
TGCGCCAGCAGCCCTGACAGGGGGCAAGGCGAGCAGTACTTC
CASSPDRGQGEQYF
>17|TRBJ2-1|TRBD2|TRBV7-2|NA
TGTGCCAGCAGCTCCGCCCCGGCGGGGACTAGCTTTAGTGAGCAGTTCTTC
CASSSAPAGTSFSEQFF
>16|TRBJ2-5|NA|TRBV11-2|NA
TGTGCCAGCAGCCCAACCGGGACAAGGGTCCCAGAGACCCAGTACTTC
CASSPTGTRVPETQYF
>15|TRBJ2-3|TRBD2|TRBV7-7|NA
TGTGCCAGCAGCCCCTTCGGGGGGAGCACAGATACGCAGTATTTT
CASSPFGGSTDTQYF
>16|TRBJ1-2|NA|TRBV9|NA
TGTGCCAGCAGCGCCTTATCAGGGCGGGGGTCATATGGCTACACCTTC
CASSALSGRGSYGYTF
>12|TRBJ2-5|NA|TRBV2|NA
TGTGCCAGCAGGGGTAGCGCGGAGACCCAGTACTTC
CASRGSAETQYF
>12|TRBJ2-7|NA|TRBV7-9|NA
TGTGCCAGCAGCTTAGAACAGTACGAGCAGTACTTC
CASSLEQYEQYF
>17|TRBJ2-5|NA|TRBV27|once
TGTGCCAGCAGACGCAGGGCAGACAACCCGTACCAAGAGACCCAGTACTTC
CASRRRADNPYQETQYF
>14|TRBJ2-5|TRBD2|TRBV7-8|NA
TGTGCCAGCAGCTCGGGACTACCAGGGTGGACCCAGTACTTC
CASSSGLPGWTQYF
>15|TRBJ2-1|NA|TRBV6-5|NA
TGTGCCAGCAGTTACACGGGAGTGCCCTACAATGAGCAGTTCTTC
CASSYTGVPYNEQFF
>12|TRBJ1-1|NA|TRBV2|NA
TGTGCCAGCAGTTCCTCGCGCACTGAAGCTTTCTTT
CASSSSRTEAFF
>16|TRBJ2-7|TRBD2|TRBV9|NA
TGTGCCAGCAGCGAAAGCGGGAGCGCTATGCCCTACGAGCAGTACTTC
CASSESGSAMPYEQYF
>13|TRBJ1-3|NA|TRBV27|NA
TGTGCCAGCAGTCTTAATCCGGGAAACACCATATATTTT
CASSLNPGNTIYF
>13|TRBJ1-1|TRBD1|TRBV7-8|NA
TGTGCCAGCAGCTACCCGGGGCTGGGGGACAGGTTGTTT
CASSYPGLGDRLF
>20|TRBJ2-4|TRBD1|TRBV18|NA
TGTGCCAGCTCACCCGACAGGGGGCGAAGCGGGCTAATAGCCAAAAACATTCAGTACTTC
CASSPDRGRSGLIAKNIQYF
>12|TRBJ1-1|NA|TRBV25-1|NA
TGTGCCAGCAGTGAACCAGGGGATAAGGCTTTCTTT
CASSEPGDKAFF
>14|TRBJ2-7|TRBD1|TRBV7-9|NA
TGTGCCAGCAGCTCAATGGACAGGAGATACGAGCAGTACTTC
CASSSMDRRYEQYF
>17|TRBJ2-1|TRBD2|TRBV4-1|NA
TGCGCCAGCAGAAGTCTCACTAGCGGGGGCCACTACAATGAGCAGTTCTTC
CASRSLTSGGHYNEQFF
>14|TRBJ1-3|NA|TRBV28|NA
TGTGCCAGCAGGGTTGGACAGCCTGGAAACACCATATATTTT
CASRVGQPGNTIYF
>16|TRBJ1-6|TRBD1|TRBV6-5|few
TGTGCCAGCAGTTACAGACCCAGGGGGAGTAATTCACCCCTCCACTTT
CASSYRPRGSNSPLHF
>13|TRBJ2-1|TRBD1|TRBV2|NA
TGTGCCAGTAAGCCGACAGGGCCTCAGGAGCAGTTCTTC
CASKPTGPQEQFF
>14|TRBJ2-3|NA|TRBV5-4|NA
TGTGCCAGCAGCACGCCCCGGTACACAGATACGCAGTATTTT
CASSTPRYTDTQYF
>15|TRBJ2-1|NA|TRBV18|few
TGTGCCAGCTCACCACAGGGAGTATCCTACAATGAGCAGTTCTTC
CASSPQGVSYNEQFF
>15|TRBJ2-7|TRBD2|TRBV7-8|NA
TGTGCCAGCAGCTTGCGACTAGCGGGGGGGTACGAGCAGTACTTC
CASSLRLAGGYEQYF
>15|TRBJ2-7|TRBD1|TRBV7-2|NA
TGTGCCAGCAGCTTCCCGGGACAGGGTTCATACGAGCAGTACTTC
CASSFPGQGSYEQYF
>14|TRBJ2-1|TRBD2|TRBV4-2|NA
TGTGCCAGCAGCCTAAGCGGGGGCGAAAATGAGCAGTTCTTC
CASSLSGGENEQFF
>13|TRBJ2-5|NA|TRBV5-1|NA
TGCGCCAGCAGCTTGGGGGCAGGAGAGACCCAGTACTTC
CASSLGAGETQYF
>12|TRBJ1-1|NA|TRBV5-1|NA
TGCGCCAGCAGCGGGGGGGACACTGAAGCTTTCTTT
CASSGGDTEAFF
>15|TRBJ1-1|TRBD1|TRBV7-2|NA
TGTGCCAGCAGTGTAGCGATAGGGGGCGGGACTGAAGCTTTCTTT
CASSVAIGGGTEAFF
>13|TRBJ1-2|NA|TRBV10-2|NA
TGCGCCAGCAGTGAACGGGTGCTCAGCGGCTACACCTTC
CASSERVLSGYTF